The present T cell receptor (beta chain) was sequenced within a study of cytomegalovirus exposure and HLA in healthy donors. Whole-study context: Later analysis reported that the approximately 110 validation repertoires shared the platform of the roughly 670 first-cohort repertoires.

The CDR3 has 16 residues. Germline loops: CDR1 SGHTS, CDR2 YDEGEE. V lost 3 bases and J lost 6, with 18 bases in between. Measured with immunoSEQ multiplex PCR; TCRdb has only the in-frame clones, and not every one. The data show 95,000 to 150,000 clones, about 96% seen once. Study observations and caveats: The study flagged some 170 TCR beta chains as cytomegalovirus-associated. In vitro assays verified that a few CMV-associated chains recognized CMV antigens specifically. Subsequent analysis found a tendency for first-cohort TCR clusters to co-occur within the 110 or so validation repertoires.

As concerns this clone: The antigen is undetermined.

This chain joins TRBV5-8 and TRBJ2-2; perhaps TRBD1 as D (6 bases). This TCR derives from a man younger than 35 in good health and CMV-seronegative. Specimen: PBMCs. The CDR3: CASSSEPATGPGELFF. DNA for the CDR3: TGTGCCAGCAGCTCCGAACCCGCCACAGGGCCCGGGGAGCTGTTTTTT.